This TCR beta chain was retrieved from a study of control samples from healthy donors and cancer patients. The CDR3 runs to 15 residues. Germline CDR1 and CDR2: SNHLY and FYNNEI. Trimming at V came to 6 bases and at J to 8 bases, leaving 10 bases not matched to a gene. Clones were read by immunoSEQ multiplex PCR, and TCRdb kept only the in-frame ones, dropping some. The table shows fewer than 200,000 clones, with about 90% occurring only once. J is TRBJ2-3 and V is TRBV2; 11 bases map to TRBD2. Sequencing used blood. The sequence derives from a woman aged 30 to 39 in good health. Here the CDR3 DNA reads TGTGCCAGCAGCGAACTAGCGGGAGTGTTCAGTACGCAGTATTTT. Protein sequence: CASSELAGVFSTQYF.